These 31 T cell receptor beta chains originate from one sample sequenced in a study of control samples from healthy donors and cancer patients. Method: immunoSEQ multiplex PCR; TCRdb's copy keeps in-frame clones and lacks some. This table holds about 20,000 clones, 88% found once. The sample consisted of PBMCs. The receptors were gathered from an older woman with head and neck cancer.

J is TRBJ2-7 and V is TRBV7-6; unclear D gene. The CDR3 has 16 residues. CDR1 and CDR2 from the germline V gene are SGHVS and FNYEAQ. The V end lost 5 bases, the J end lost 7 bases, and 24 bases lay between the germline ends. DNA for the CDR3: TGTGCCAGCAGCCCGCAGGCACGGTTCAGAGATGGAGAGCAGTACTTC. The encoded protein is CASSPQARFRDGEQYF.

The chain combines TRBV27 with TRBJ2-3; D may correspond to TRBD1 or TRBD2 (6 bases each). V was shortened by 5 bases and J by 1 base, with 19 bases between the two germline ends. This CDR3 contains 17 residues. Per the germline V gene, CDR1 is MNHEY and CDR2 is SMNVEV (reference sequence). The CDR3 DNA follows: TGTGCCAGCAGTAAGGGGGGTGGGGCAGGGGGCACAGATACGCAGTATTTT. Translating it yields CASSKGGGAGGTDTQYF.

The chain combines TRBV7-8 with TRBJ2-7; D is possibly TRBD1 (6 bases). V lost 5 bases to trimming and J lost 3 bases, with 14 bases between them. The V gene's germline CDR1 is SGHVS and CDR2 FQNEAQ. The CDR3 is made up of 14 amino acids. The CDR3 bases are TGTGCCAGCAGCACTCCGGGACACAACTACGAGCAGTACTTC. Translation: CASSTPGHNYEQYF.

This clone is medium-sized (0.01 to 0.1%) by share. One end of the junction is discordant with germline, which a read error may explain. J is TRBJ1-3 and V is TRBV7-9; D not resolved. The germline gives CDR1 SEHNR, CDR2 FQNEAQ (reference sequence). CDR3 length: 13 amino acids. CDR3 nucleotide sequence: TGTGCCTCGAGAGGACCGCCTGGAGACACCATATATTTT. Translated, it gives CASRGPPGDTIYF.

The genes are TRBV18 and TRBJ1-5, with TRBD1 identical over 7 bases. CDR1 KGHSH and CDR2 LQKENI come from the germline V gene. Trimming took 5 bases from V and 2 from J; bases not matched to a gene: 3. The CDR3 contains 14 residues. Here the CDR3 reads CASSSTGGNQPQHF. Here the CDR3 DNA reads TGTGCCAGCTCAAGTACAGGGGGCAATCAGCCCCAGCATTTT. Drawing the rest from reference TRBV18 and TRBJ1-5, the complete variable domain is NAGVMQNPRHLVRRRGQEARLRCSPMKGHSHVYWYRQLPEEGLKFMVYLQKENIIDESGMPKERFSAEFPKEGPSILRIQQVVRGDSAAYFCASSSTGGNQPQHFGDGTRLSIL.

V gene TRBV7-8 combines with J gene TRBJ1-4, with D perhaps TRBD1 (5 bases). V was cut by 6 bases and J by 0 bases, with 11 bases left in between. CDR1 is SGHVS and CDR2 is FQNEAQ in the germline V gene. The CDR3 length is 15 residues. For the CDR3, the DNA is TGTGCCAGCAGAGGGACCGACGCAACTAATGAAAAACTGTTTTTT. Translation: CASRGTDATNEKLFF.

The chain is built from TRBV5-4 and TRBJ2-7, with TRBD2 matching over 7 bases. Unmatched junction bases numbered 10, after V lost 4 bases and J lost 3 bases. Germline-derived CDR1 and CDR2 are SGHNT and YYREEE (reference sequence). The CDR3 has 15 residues. The CDR3 sequence is CASSMGGAGRYEQYF. The CDR3 DNA reads TGTGCCAGCAGCATGGGAGGGGCGGGGCGCTACGAGCAGTACTTC.

This rearrangement joins TRBV5-5 to TRBJ2-5; tentatively, D is TRBD1 or TRBD2 (5 bases each). CDR1 and CDR2 from the germline V gene are SGHKS and YYEKEE (reference sequence). The CDR3 has 17 amino acids. V lost 2 bases to trimming and J lost 4 bases, with 21 bases between them. The DNA of the CDR3 is TGTGCCAGCAGCTTATCCCAGGGCGGATACGAGGGAGAGACCCAGTACTTC. Encoded protein: CASSLSQGGYEGETQYF.

V gene TRBV4-1 combines with J gene TRBJ1-5, with TRBD1 as a possible D gene (6 bases). From germline, CDR1 is MGHRA and CDR2 YSYEKL. The V end was cut by 5 bases, the J end by 9 bases, with 17 bases between. This CDR3 comprises 14 residues. The CDR3 reads CASSSGQLRGPQHF. CDR3 coding DNA: TGCGCCAGCAGCTCGGGACAACTGAGGGGGCCCCAGCATTTT.

The chain recombines TRBV14 with TRBJ2-5; 11 nucleotides line up with TRBD1. Germline assignment: CDR1 SGHDN and CDR2 FVKESK. The CDR3 loop spans 16 amino acids. The V and J ends lost 4 bases and 4 bases, in that order; junction bases with no gene match: 8. The CDR3 is CASSRSDRGRIETQYF. The CDR3 DNA follows: TGTGCCAGCAGCCGATCGGACAGGGGGCGGATAGAGACCCAGTACTTC.

V is TRBV28 and J is TRBJ1-2, with a tentative D call TRBD1 (6 bases). V lost 3 bases and J 4 bases, leaving 15 bases between the germline ends. The length of the CDR3 is 15 residues. Germline V gene lookup returns CDR1 MDHEN and CDR2 SYDVKM. As DNA, the CDR3 is TGTGCCAGCAGTTTCATACAGGGAGGAAGCTATGGCTACACCTTC. Its translation: CASSFIQGGSYGYTF.

The V call is TRBV10-2, the J call TRBJ2-1; 7 bases map to TRBD1. CDR1 and CDR2 (germline): WSHSY, SAAADI. The CDR3 runs to 14 residues. The ends lost 5 bases at V and 7 bases at J; junction bases unmatched: 8. CDR3 sequence: CASSPPGRGNEQFF. DNA of the CDR3: TGCGCCAGCAGTCCCCCCGGCAGGGGGAATGAGCAGTTCTTC.

In this sample, this clone turned up once. The chain couples TRBV2 to TRBJ1-3; unclear D gene. The V end lost 0 bases, the J end lost 4 bases, and 13 bases lay between the germline ends. This CDR3 comprises 16 residues. In germline, CDR1 is SNHLY, CDR2 FYNNEI. CDR3 sequence reads: CASSEAALDLGNTIYF. The CDR3 DNA reads TGTGCCAGCAGTGAAGCGGCCCTGGATCTCGGAAACACCATATATTTT.

The genes are TRBV28 and TRBJ1-5, with 7 nucleotides matching TRBD1. The trim removed 3 bases at V and 4 bases at J, leaving 9 bases unmatched. Germline assignment: CDR1 MDHEN and CDR2 SYDVKM. The CDR3 is 16 residues long. The CDR3, as DNA: TGTGCCAGCAGTTTTATTGCGGGGACAGCGAATCAGCCCCAGCATTTT. Protein sequence: CASSFIAGTANQPQHF.

This clone appeared a few times. This chain connects TRBV5-4 to TRBJ2-7; either TRBD1 or TRBD2 may supply D (5 bases each). The CDR3 covers 16 residues. Germline assignment: CDR1 SGHNT and CDR2 YYREEE (reference sequence). V lost 0 bases, J lost 3 bases, and 16 bases lay in between. CDR3: CASSLDGAGSYYEQYF. CDR3 nucleotides: TGTGCCAGCAGCTTGGACGGGGCAGGAAGTTACTACGAGCAGTACTTC.

The chain couples TRBV7-9 to TRBJ2-1, with D uncertain. CDR1 is SEHNR, CDR2 FQNEAQ, per germline (reference sequence). Trimming removed 8 bases from V and 6 bases from J, with 11 bases in between. The CDR3 extends over 12 amino acids. CDR3: CASSPLGNEQFF. The CDR3 coding sequence is TGTGCCAGCTCCCCCCTAGGCAATGAGCAGTTCTTC.

V gene TRBV2 combines with J gene TRBJ1-4; maybe TRBD1 (6 bases). The CDR3 contains 18 residues. Germline V gives CDR1 SNHLY, CDR2 FYNNEI. Trimming took off 5 bases at V and 7 bases at J, with 26 bases between the two ends. In DNA form, the CDR3 reads TGTGCCAGCAGTACCGGACAGTTCCCGACCAGTTCCGTTGAAAAACTGTTTTTT. Its protein product is CASSTGQFPTSSVEKLFF.

The chain couples TRBV27 to TRBJ2-7; D is unclear. Germline values: CDR1 MNHEY, CDR2 SMNVEV (reference sequence). The length of the CDR3 is 13 residues. Trimming shortened V by 6 bases and J by 3 bases, and 12 bases separated the two germline ends. DNA for the CDR3: TGTGCCAGCAGGAAGCGCGGAGACTACGAGCAGTACTTC. Translation: CASRKRGDYEQYF.

The gene calls are TRBV6-2 or TRBV6-3 and TRBJ2-3; D is perhaps TRBD2 (5 bases). V was pared by 5 bases and J by 0 bases, with 18 bases between. Germline V gene sequence: CDR1 MNHEY, CDR2 SVGEGT. The CDR3 has 17 residues. CDR3 coding DNA: TGTGCCAGCAGTCGCTCCTTAGCGTCCTCTAGCACAGATACGCAGTATTTT. It specifies CASSRSLASSSTDTQYF.

The V gene is TRBV5-1, the J gene TRBJ2-5, with 9 nucleotides matching TRBD1. The ends lost 4 bases at V and 1 base at J; junction bases unmatched: 8. Germline values: CDR1 SGHRS, CDR2 YFSETQ. The CDR3 length is 16 residues. The CDR3 loop is CASSVQGAAGQETQYF. The CDR3 nucleotides read TGCGCCAGCAGCGTACAGGGGGCGGCAGGCCAAGAGACCCAGTACTTC.

This clone was detected only once. This chain connects TRBV7-8 to TRBJ1-1; no clear D. The CDR3 covers 11 residues. Per the germline V gene, CDR1 is SGHVS and CDR2 is FQNEAQ. Trimming took off 5 bases at V and 8 bases at J, with 9 bases between the two ends. CDR3 residues: CASSQSAEAFF. As DNA, the CDR3 is TGTGCCAGCAGCCAAAGCGCCGAAGCTTTCTTT.

V and J are TRBV11-2 and TRBJ1-1; tentatively, D is TRBD1 (5 bases). Trimming left V 9 bases short and J 1 base short, with 6 bases between. CDR3 length equals 11 residues. CDR1 is SGHAT, CDR2 FQNNGV, per germline. The CDR3 nucleotides are TGTGCCAGTACAGGGAACACTGAAGCTTTCTTT. It yields the protein CASTGNTEAFF.

The rearrangement joins TRBV19 to TRBJ2-3; no firm D call. V lost 6 bases to trimming and J lost 5 bases, with 9 bases between them. Germline assignment: CDR1 LNHDA and CDR2 SQIVND (reference sequence). CDR3 length equals 12 residues. The CDR3 DNA follows: TGTGCCAGTAGGCAAAGTGGAGATACGCAGTATTTT. Its translation: CASRQSGDTQYF.

The J gene is TRBJ2-3, the V gene TRBV9; TRBD2 matches at 8 bases. V shed 4 bases, J shed 3 bases, and the junction held 10 bases outside the gene matches. The CDR3 length is 16 residues. CDR1 and CDR2 from the germline V gene are SGDLS and YYNGEE. The CDR3 here is CASSFGRDVVTDTQYF. CDR3 DNA sequence: TGTGCCAGCAGCTTCGGGAGGGATGTGGTAACAGATACGCAGTATTTT. Based on the CDR3 plus reference TRBV9 and TRBJ2-3, the full variable domain is DSGVTQTPKHLITATGQRVTLRCSPRSGDLSVYWYQQSLDQGLQFLIQYYNGEERAKGNILERFSAQQFPDLHSELNLSSLELGDSALYFCASSFGRDVVTDTQYFGPGTRLTVL.

The V gene is TRBV5-1, the J gene TRBJ2-2; TRBD1 aligns across 8 bases. CDR1 is SGHRS, CDR2 YFSETQ, per germline. The CDR3 spans 14 residues. Germline trimming cut 2 bases from V and 3 bases from J; bases unmatched to any gene: 0. The CDR3 spells CASSLQGDTGELFF. The CDR3, as DNA: TGCGCCAGCAGCTTACAGGGGGACACCGGGGAGCTGTTTTTT.

This clone has just one count. The chain combines TRBV3-1 (or the pseudogene TRBV3-2) with TRBJ2-5, with 14 bases fitting TRBD2. Per germline, CDR1 LGHDT and CDR2 YNNKEL (reference sequence). The V segment lost 5 bases and the J segment 5 bases; nucleotides outside the gene matches: 10. The length of the CDR3 is 17 residues. The CDR3: CASSKTGTSGSGETQYF. The DNA of the CDR3 is TGTGCCAGCAGCAAAACCGGGACTAGCGGGAGCGGGGAGACCCAGTACTTC.

This clone has only a few counts. The chain joins TRBV7-2 to TRBJ1-5; D might be TRBD1 (5 bases). The V end lost 3 bases, the J end lost 0 bases, and 9 bases lay between the germline ends. This CDR3 has 15 residues. Germline-derived CDR1 and CDR2 are SGHTA and FQGNSA. CDR3 sequence (DNA): TGTGCCAGCAGCTTTTCGACAGTTAGCAATCAGCCCCAGCATTTT. This encodes CASSFSTVSNQPQHF.

The table lists this clone with a count of one. The genes are TRBV9 and TRBJ2-5, with D possibly called TRBD1 or TRBD2 (5 bases each). Germline V gene sequence: CDR1 SGDLS, CDR2 YYNGEE. V dropped 4 bases and J dropped 2 bases, with 12 bases sitting between them. This CDR3 is 14 amino acids long. This CDR3 is CASSYGTHQETQYF. The CDR3 coding sequence is TGTGCCAGCAGCTACGGGACGCATCAAGAGACCCAGTACTTC.

The chain links TRBV19 to TRBJ1-1; D uncertain. This CDR3 is 14 amino acids long. Germline V gene sequence: CDR1 LNHDA, CDR2 SQIVND (reference sequence). Trimming cost V 6 bases and J 1 base, with 12 bases left between them. The CDR3 nucleotides are TGTGCCAGTAGCCTTGCGACAAGGAACACTGAAGCTTTCTTT. The encoded protein is CASSLATRNTEAFF.

The rearrangement joins TRBV18 to TRBJ2-7; the D is unclear. V shed 5 bases and J shed 3 bases, with 8 bases lying between them. There are 12 residues in the CDR3. Germline-derived CDR1 and CDR2 are KGHSH and LQKENI. The CDR3 reads CASSTSRYEQYF. In DNA, the CDR3 is TGTGCCAGCTCAACGTCCCGCTACGAGCAGTACTTC.

Details on this clone: The same CDR3 can be traced to other DNA sequences in this sample. This sequence joins TRBV13 and TRBJ1-1; 9 bases line up with TRBD1. This CDR3 comprises 15 residues. Germline CDR1 PRHDT, CDR2 FYEKMQ (reference sequence). Trimming cost V 5 bases and J 8 bases; bases outside gene matches: 12. The CDR3 bases are TGTGCCAGCAGCATTCCCGGGACAGGGATCCGAGAAGCTTTCTTT. Translation gives CASSIPGTGIREAFF.